The TCR beta chain under discussion was sequenced for a study of CD8+ T cells in alopecia areata. Reverse transcribed after extraction, RNA yielded cDNA as the sequencing template. Only in-frame clones appear in the TCRdb table, and some are missing; sequencing was by immunoSEQ multiplex PCR. Of around 120,000 clones in the sample, roughly 69% are singletons; the top ten hold about 3%. With V trimmed by 0 bases and J by 4 bases, 3 bases remained unmatched. This CDR3 comprises 15 residues. Germline V CDR1 and CDR2: SGHRS, YFSETQ. Study outcomes and limitations: When scalp samples are sequenced, resident alphabeta T cells of normal skin are also captured. Lesional scalp, notably in alopecia totalis/universalis, had clonality above that of normal scalp.

This clone occurred once. What it binds is not known. This chain connects TRBV5-1 to TRBJ2-5; 10 nucleotides line up with TRBD2. The sequenced sample was CD4+ T cells sorted from blood. This sequence originates from a human donor in good health. DNA for the CDR3: TGCGCCAGCAGCTTGGTAGCGGGGGGATCAGAGACCCAGTACTTC. Its translation: CASSLVAGGSETQYF.